Listed here are 6 T cell receptor beta chains from one sample, sequenced in a study of blood T cell repertoires in COVID-19. Repertoires were generated with immunoSEQ multiplex PCR, while TCRdb's copy carries only in-frame clones and drops some. There are over 120,000 clones in the sample; about 76% occur only once, and just under 5% lies in the top ten. The sequencing sample was made of peripheral blood. These receptors originate from a woman in her 70s with COVID-19, enrolled during active disease.

This clone was seen just once. The chain joins TRBV19 to TRBJ2-1; 7 bases are a match to TRBD2. Germline V gene data show CDR1 as LNHDA and CDR2 as SQIVND (reference sequence). The CDR3 covers 15 residues. Unmatched junction bases numbered 7, after V lost 6 bases and J lost 2 bases. CDR3 sequence: CASRVQAGTYNEQFF. CDR3 nucleotides: TGTGCCAGTAGGGTTCAAGCGGGGACCTACAATGAGCAGTTCTTC.

This rearrangement joins TRBV4-1 to TRBJ2-1; TRBD2 agrees at 14 bases. The CDR3 loop spans 16 amino acids. Unmatched junction bases numbered 4, after V lost 0 bases and J lost 9 bases. CDR1 and CDR2 from the germline V gene are MGHRA and YSYEKL. CDR3: CASSQESTSGGVEQFF. The CDR3 DNA reads TGCGCCAGCAGCCAAGAATCGACTAGCGGGGGGGTTGAGCAGTTCTTC.

The chain joins TRBV7-2 to TRBJ2-7, with 7 bases fitting TRBD1. Trimming took 3 bases from V and 7 from J; bases not matched to a gene: 18. The CDR3 spans 17 residues. In germline, CDR1 is SGHTA, CDR2 FQGNSA. CDR3 sequence (DNA): TGTGCCAGCAGCTTCCCTCGAGGACAGGTGGATCCGCGGGAGCAGTACTTC. This encodes CASSFPRGQVDPREQYF.

The chain uses TRBV19 and TRBJ1-3; 7 nucleotides agree with TRBD1. Germline V gene sequence: CDR1 LNHDA, CDR2 SQIVND (reference sequence). This CDR3 has 15 amino acids. J gave up 2 bases and V 3 bases, and 4 bases lay outside the gene matches. CDR3 DNA: TGTGCCAGTAGTATCCCGACAGGGACTGGAAACACCATATATTTT. Translated, it gives CASSIPTGTGNTIYF.

This chain joins TRBV6-5 and TRBJ2-1; 7 bases match TRBD1. The germline V gene has CDR1 MNHEY and CDR2 SVGAGI. V trimming: 8 bases; J trimming: 14 bases; junction bases outside the gene matches: 18. The CDR3 consists of 14 residues. The CDR3 DNA reads TGTGCCAGCGATCAAGGATGGTCGGGACAGAAGGAGTTCTTC. The encoded protein is CASDQGWSGQKEFF.

There are a few counts of this clone. This sequence joins TRBV10-1 and TRBJ2-5; perhaps TRBD2 as D (5 bases). Between the trimmed V and J ends, which lost 3 bases and 4 bases, there was a span of 15 bases. CDR1 is WNHNN, CDR2 SYGVQD, per germline (reference sequence). This CDR3 is 15 amino acids long. This chain's CDR3 is CASSDGRAGPETQYF. The CDR3, as DNA: TGCGCCAGCAGTGACGGCCGGGCGGGCCCAGAGACCCAGTACTTC.